One sample yielded the 17 T cell receptor beta chains listed below, sequenced in a study of cytomegalovirus exposure and HLA in healthy donors. PCR primers comprised 60 Vbeta and 13 Jbeta primers. The table came from immunoSEQ multiplex PCR; TCRdb's copy has only in-frame clones and leaves some out. The sample contains about 120,000 clones, roughly 82% of which appear only once. The specimen sequenced was PBMCs. The receptor set was obtained from a man between 18 and 35 years old in good health and CMV-seropositive.

The chain is built from TRBV11-2 and TRBJ2-7, with 9 positions matching TRBD1. The CDR3 has 15 residues. CDR1 SGHAT and CDR2 FQNNGV come from the germline V gene. V trimming: 5 bases; J trimming: 5 bases; junction bases outside the gene matches: 10. CDR3 in DNA: TGTGCCAGCAGCCCCCGACAGGGGGGTTTCGACGAGCAGTACTTC. Its protein product is CASSPRQGGFDEQYF.

The chain joins TRBV28 to TRBJ2-3; D is possibly TRBD2 (5 bases). V was pared by 6 bases and J by 5 bases, with 12 bases between. CDR3 length: 13 amino acids. Germline lookup yields CDR1 MDHEN and CDR2 SYDVKM. The CDR3 region has the DNA TGTGCCAGCAGCTCGAACGGGGTAGATACGCAGTATTTT. It codes for CASSSNGVDTQYF.

V and J are TRBV2 and TRBJ1-5; D gene ambiguous. The CDR3 contains 14 residues. V was shortened by 2 bases and J by 3 bases, with 8 bases between the two germline ends. In germline, CDR1 is SNHLY, CDR2 FYNNEI. The CDR3 protein is CASSERGFNQPQHF. CDR3 bases: TGTGCCAGCAGTGAACGCGGATTCAATCAGCCCCAGCATTTT.

The chain is built from TRBV2 and TRBJ1-6; 7 bases align to TRBD1. CDR1 and CDR2 (germline): SNHLY, FYNNEI. Trimming removed 4 bases from V and 6 bases from J; junction bases left unmatched: 6. This CDR3 is 15 amino acids long. Written as DNA, the CDR3 is TGTGCCAGCAGTGGGACAGGCGCGTCTAATTCACCCCTCCACTTT. It translates to CASSGTGASNSPLHF.

The gene calls are TRBV13 and TRBJ2-7; D possibly corresponds to TRBD2 (7 bases). The CDR3 is 14 residues long. CDR1 is PRHDT and CDR2 is FYEKMQ in the germline V gene (reference sequence). The V end lost 5 bases, the J end lost 3 bases, and 14 bases lay between the germline ends. CDR3 region: CASSERDIYYEQYF. CDR3 DNA: TGTGCCAGCAGCGAGCGGGACATTTACTACGAGCAGTACTTC. The full variable domain, in which reference TRBV13 and TRBJ2-7 provide the parts outside the CDR3, is AAGVIQSPRHLIKEKRETATLKCYPIPRHDTVYWYQQGPGQDPQFLISFYEKMQSDKGSIPDRFSAQQFSDYHSELNMSSLELGDSALYFCASSERDIYYEQYFGPGTRLTVT.

The chain couples TRBV21-1 to TRBJ1-1; the D segment call TRBD1 is taken from the table without a DNA check. TRBV21-1 is a recognized pseudogene. The CDR3 has 13 amino acids. The CDR3 reads CASGRGRRTEAFF. CDR3 bases: TGTGCCAGCGGAAGGGGGCGACGAACTGAAGCTTTCTTT.

The chain links TRBV27 to TRBJ2-7; D is perhaps TRBD1 (6 bases). Trimming pared 5 bases from V and 6 bases from J, leaving 17 bases between. Germline assignment: CDR1 MNHEY and CDR2 SMNVEV (reference sequence). The CDR3 has 14 residues. The CDR3 region is CASSTTWDTGEQYF. The CDR3, as DNA: TGTGCCAGCAGTACCACTTGGGACACGGGCGAGCAGTACTTC.

The V gene is TRBV6-5, the J gene TRBJ1-2, with 7 bases aligning to TRBD1. This CDR3 has 15 amino acids. Per germline, CDR1 MNHEY and CDR2 SVGAGI. The junction had 6 bases not matched to a gene; V was cut back by 5 bases and J by 0 bases. CDR3 residues: CASSRSTGPNYGYTF. The DNA of the CDR3 is TGTGCCAGCAGTCGATCGACAGGGCCTAACTATGGCTACACCTTC.

This rearrangement joins TRBV28 to TRBJ1-2; tentatively, D is TRBD1 (5 bases). Germline CDR1 MDHEN, CDR2 SYDVKM. CDR3 length: 15 amino acids. The V end lost 5 bases, the J end lost 4 bases, and 17 bases lay between the germline ends. The CDR3 loop is CASSPSDRLSYGYTF. DNA for the CDR3: TGTGCCAGCAGTCCCTCCGACAGACTGAGCTATGGCTACACCTTC.

This clone was observed once. The rearrangement joins TRBV28 to TRBJ1-5; the D gene is possibly TRBD1 (5 bases). V shed 2 bases and J shed 0 bases, with 11 bases lying between them. This CDR3 is built from 16 residues. Germline V lookup: CDR1 MDHEN, CDR2 SYDVKM. The CDR3 DNA reads as TGTGCCAGCAGTTTAGAACAGGCATATAGCAATCAGCCCCAGCATTTT. It is translated as CASSLEQAYSNQPQHF. Looking up the rest from reference TRBV28 and TRBJ1-5 gives the full variable domain: DVKVTQSSRYLVKRTGEKVFLECVQDMDHENMFWYRQDPGLGLRLIYFSYDVKMKEKGDIPEGYSVSREKKERFSLILESASTNQTSMYLCASSLEQAYSNQPQHFGDGTRLSIL.

CDR3: CASQKDRRDNQPQHF. DNA of the CDR3: TGTGCCAGCCAGAAGGACAGGAGGGACAATCAGCCCCAGCATTTT. The V gene is TRBV19, the J gene TRBJ1-5; 7 bases align to TRBD1. Trimming cost V 9 bases and J 3 bases; bases outside gene matches: 11. The CDR3 extends over 15 amino acids. The germline gives CDR1 LNHDA, CDR2 SQIVND (reference sequence).

Only a few counts were recorded for this clone. The chain couples TRBV11-1 to TRBJ2-5, with 8 bases lining up with TRBD2. Germline CDR1 reads SGHAT; CDR2 reads FQDESV (reference sequence). The CDR3 is 16 amino acids. Trimming took 3 bases from V and 5 from J; bases not matched to a gene: 11. The CDR3, as DNA: TGTGCCAGCAGCTTCGGGATAGCGGGGCTGAGGGAGACCCAGTACTTC. Amino acid sequence: CASSFGIAGLRETQYF.

The V gene is TRBV6-1, the J gene TRBJ2-7, with TRBD2 matching 10 bases. CDR3 length: 12 residues. Germline lookup yields CDR1 MNHNS and CDR2 SASEGT. Germline trimming cut 1 base from V and 11 bases from J; bases unmatched to any gene: 2. CDR3 DNA sequence: TGTGCCAGCAGTGAAGGGCTAGCGGGGGAGTACTTC. Translation: CASSEGLAGEYF.

J is TRBJ1-2 and V is TRBV15; 10 positions match TRBD1. V lost 0 bases to trimming and J lost 4 bases; unmatched junction nucleotides: 8. From germline, CDR1 is LNHNV and CDR2 YYDKDF (reference sequence). The length of the CDR3 is 17 residues. This chain's CDR3 is CATSRDLGTGVPYGYTF. Written as DNA, the CDR3 is TGTGCCACCAGCAGAGATTTAGGGACAGGGGTTCCCTATGGCTACACCTTC. Based on the CDR3 plus reference TRBV15 and TRBJ1-2, the full variable domain is DAMVIQNPRYQVTQFGKPVTLSCSQTLNHNVMYWYQQKSSQAPKLLFHYYDKDFNNEADTPDNFQSRRPNTSFCFLDIRSPGLGDTAMYLCATSRDLGTGVPYGYTFGSGTRLTVV.

V gene TRBV13 combines with J gene TRBJ2-7; TRBD1 matches 9 bases. This CDR3 has 15 amino acids. The J segment lost 4 bases and the V segment lost 3 bases, leaving 7 bases of the junction unmatched. The V gene's germline CDR1 is PRHDT and CDR2 FYEKMQ (reference sequence). CDR3 DNA: TGTGCCAGCAGCTTGGGACAGGGTGGACGGTACGAGCAGTACTTC. This codes for CASSLGQGGRYEQYF.

The V and J genes are TRBV6-6 and TRBJ1-2; tentatively, D is TRBD1 (6 bases). Trimming stripped 5 bases from V and 8 bases from J, with 24 bases between. Germline CDR1 and CDR2: MNHNY and SVGAGI (reference sequence). The CDR3 consists of 16 residues. The CDR3 loop reads CASSNRGGEKTGGYTF. The CDR3 bases are TGTGCCAGCAGTAACCGGGGGGGCGAGAAGACGGGAGGCTACACCTTC.

The gene calls are TRBV2 and TRBJ2-2; maybe TRBD1 (6 bases). V lost 3 bases to trimming and J lost 1 base, with 9 bases between them. CDR1 and CDR2 (germline): SNHLY, FYNNEI. The length of the CDR3 is 15 residues. CDR3 sequence reads: CASSERGKNTGELFF. Here the CDR3 DNA reads TGTGCCAGCAGTGAGAGGGGGAAGAACACCGGGGAGCTGTTTTTT.